This T cell receptor beta chain was recovered during a study of blood T cell repertoires in COVID-19. TCRdb's copy holds only in-frame clones and misses some; the assay was immunoSEQ multiplex PCR. Of over 450,000 clones detected, 70% to 90% appear once; the ten largest clones hold under 8.5%. This CDR3 is 20 amino acids long. Germline CDR1 SGHVS, CDR2 FNYEAQ. Trimming cost V 0 bases and J 0 bases, with 21 bases left between them. Sequenced input: peripheral blood. This receptor was identified in a woman aged 45 to 65 with COVID-19, enrolled during active disease. The chain uses TRBV7-6 and TRBJ2-1; D is possibly TRBD2 (6 bases). The CDR3 loop is CASSLAWRDPSHRSYNEQFF. CDR3 nucleotide sequence: TGTGCCAGCAGCTTAGCGTGGAGGGACCCCTCCCATCGCTCCTACAATGAGCAGTTCTTC.